This entry is about one T cell receptor beta chain. This clone has a handful of counts. Its binding antigen is unknown. The sample holds no much larger clone one base away, and base qualities are not on file. Collaborating institutions collected whole blood in K2EDTA tubes following their own protocols. Collaborator samples were shipped for TCRbeta analysis as frozen whole blood, isolated PBMCs, or DNA extracted from either sample type. TCRbeta CDR3 regions were amplified from genomic DNA using the immunoSEQ Assay, a bias-controlled multiplex PCR. In the original analysis: The number of nucleated cells in each sample was estimated by amplification of reference gene primers within the assay. Sequence reads were collapsed and filtered to measure the absolute abundance of every unique TCRbeta CDR3 rearrangement. For each sample, productive Simpson clonality was calculated as the square root of Simpson's diversity index over productive rearrangements. The source is immuneACCESS, and TCRdb retained only in-frame sequences with V and J called. Part of the clones is not carried over; for the studies checked, unresolved V genes explain less than half of this, and the remainder is unexplained. Clone size and the V and J calls come from that table; the DNA yielded D and trimming. The sample yields about 74,000 clones; about 83% were counted once. Less than 45% of the sample comes from the top ten.

Deletion took 8 bases off V and 4 bases off J, with a span of 12 bases between the germline ends. Including the terminal cysteine and phenylalanine, the CDR3 comprises 12 residues. The entry retains the CDR3 DNA only, 36 bases that are in frame from base 1. The germline V gene sets CDR1 to SNHLY and CDR2 to FYNNEI. This sample was included in a study of blood T cell repertoires in COVID-19 (TCRdb year 2020). Describing the broader study: Samples covering the acute and convalescent phases of COVID-19 were provided by collaborators in the United States, Italy and Spain. Samples came from the ongoing ImmuneRACE study (first 160 participants) plus 1,254 subjects from 6 global collaborators. The repertoires were made available in a free public database intended to serve as a resource for research on the immune response to SARS-CoV-2. Sample metadata almost always included a de-identified subject ID, COVID-19 status, age in years and sex. The material from the prospective study consisted of cDNA or gDNA derived from T cells, B-cell-depleted T cells, or PBMCs. Deeply sampled blood TCRbeta repertoires from subjects exposed to, actively infected with, or recovered from COVID-19 were included in the dataset. Where available, HLA class I and class II types were obtained from metadata supplied by the sample provider rather than from assay-based typing. Study-level results and caveats: The amount of clinical and demographic metadata varied by source and participant and was provided uncurated.

The source of this sequence is a man aged 80 or over with acute or convalescent COVID-19. The chain is assembled from TRBV2 and TRBJ2-7, with a tentative D gene TRBD1 over 7 matching bases. The sequencing input was peripheral blood. CDR3 sequence: CASAGQIYEQYF. The nucleotide sequence is given as TGTGCCAGCGCGGGACAGATTTACGAGCAGTACTTC. Extended through the reference TRBV2 and TRBJ2-7 proteins, this CDR3 yields the full variable domain: EPEVTQTPSHQVTQMGQEVILRCVPISNHLYFYWYRQILGQKVEFLVSFYNNEISEKSEIFDDQFSVERPDGSNFTLKIRSTKLEDSAMYFCASAGQIYEQYFGPGTRLTVT.